This T cell receptor beta chain emerged from a study of T cell responses to AZD1222 COVID-19 vaccine. The overall study: Second doses were pooled across both intervals (about 4 or about 12 weeks).

Study-wide results and limits: There were mostly white British donors and more females than males, and clonal diversity was possibly underestimated. No day 14 peak samples; only post-peak repertoires were characterized.

Worth noting for this clone: As yet, its antigen is unknown.

Sequencing was performed with immunoSEQ multiplex PCR; in TCRdb, only in-frame clones are kept and a portion is missing. Here the sample spans about 96,000 clones, roughly nine tenths being singletons. The sequences come from peripheral blood, collected on day 0 of AZD1222 vaccination. The sequence came from an adult in good health.

The CDR3 reads CASSSRTDTYGYTF. The CDR3 DNA sequence: TGTGCCAGCAGTTCTAGGACAGATACCTATGGCTACACCTTC. The rearrangement uses TRBV25-1 and TRBJ1-2; a possible D gene is TRBD1 (6 bases). CDR3 length: 14 residues. The germline CDR1 and CDR2 sequences are MGHDK and SYGVNS. The ends were cut back, 5 bases at V and 4 bases at J, with 14 bases in the middle.